The entry below gives a single TCR beta chain sequence along with its context. These data are taken from a study of blood T cell repertoires in COVID-19. Turning to the study itself: The United States, Italy and Spain were the sources of the acute and convalescent COVID-19 samples.

The assay was immunoSEQ multiplex PCR, and TCRdb's table has in-frame clones only and misses some. The repertoire holds 200,000 to 250,000 clones, around 90% seen once, with around 0.84% in the top ten. Seattle researchers signed up patients amid active infection and tracked them longitudinally. V was clipped by 2 bases and J by 2 bases, with 13 bases between them. Germline loops: CDR1 ENHRY, CDR2 SYGVKD. This CDR3 has 15 amino acids. The chain links TRBV10-3 to TRBJ2-7, with unresolved D. Sequencing used peripheral blood. The TCR was taken from a man in his fifties or sixties with COVID-19, enrolled during active disease. CDR3 residues: CAISEVESAAYEQYF. In DNA form, the CDR3 reads TGTGCCATCAGTGAGGTTGAGTCGGCGGCCTACGAGCAGTACTTC.